This T cell receptor beta chain was retrieved from a study of blood T cell repertoires in COVID-19. Study-level background: Acute and convalescent COVID-19 specimens originated in the United States, Italy and Spain. T cells, B-cell-depleted T cells, or PBMCs supplied cDNA or gDNA.

The V gene end was trimmed by 1 base and the J gene end by 2 bases; junction bases not matched to a gene: 7. CDR3 length equals 16 residues. Germline loops: CDR1 MGHRA, CDR2 YSYEKL. Original methodology: Nucleated cell number was recorded as an estimate derived from reference gene primer amplification. The table came from immunoSEQ multiplex PCR; TCRdb's copy has only in-frame clones and leaves some out. That table furnishes V, J and clone size, whereas the DNA furnished D and trimming. The sample consists of about 100,000 clones, about 90% of them appearing once. Sequencing was done on a sample of peripheral blood. The V call is TRBV4-1, the J call TRBJ2-7, with 8 bases aligning to TRBD1. The sequence was collected from a human donor with active COVID-19. The donor label of this sample is uncertain. The CDR3 region is CASSQGQGSPTYEQYF. CDR3 nucleotides: TGCGCCAGCAGCCAAGGACAGGGGTCCCCTACCTACGAGCAGTACTTC.